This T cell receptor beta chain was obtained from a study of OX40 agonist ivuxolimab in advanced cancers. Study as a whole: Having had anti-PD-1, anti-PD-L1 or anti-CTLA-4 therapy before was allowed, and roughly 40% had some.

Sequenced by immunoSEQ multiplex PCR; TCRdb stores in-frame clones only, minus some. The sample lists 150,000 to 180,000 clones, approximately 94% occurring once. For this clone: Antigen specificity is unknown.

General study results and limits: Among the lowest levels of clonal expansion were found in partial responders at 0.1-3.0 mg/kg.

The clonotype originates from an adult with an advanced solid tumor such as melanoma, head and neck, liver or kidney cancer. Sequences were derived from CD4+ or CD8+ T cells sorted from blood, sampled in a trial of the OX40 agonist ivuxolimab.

CDR3 sequence: CASSSQRGDYGYTF. For the CDR3, the DNA is TGCGCCAGCAGCTCCCAACGGGGCGACTATGGCTACACCTTC. V is TRBV5-1 and J is TRBJ1-2; maybe TRBD1 (5 bases). This CDR3 has 14 residues. The germline V and J ends were trimmed by 3 bases and 3 bases, with 12 bases remaining between them. Germline V gene lookup returns CDR1 SGHRS and CDR2 YFSETQ.